One sample yielded the 24 T cell receptor beta chains listed below, sequenced in a study of cytomegalovirus exposure and HLA in healthy donors. It was with 60 Vbeta and 13 Jbeta primers that the PCR ran. This table comes from immunoSEQ multiplex PCR, and its TCRdb copy is limited to in-frame clones, with some not included. The top ten hold roughly 2% of the sample, which has 200,000 or so clones, approximately 80% seen once. The material sequenced was PBMCs. The origin of the receptors is a woman aged 18-30 years in good health and CMV-seropositive.

The V gene is TRBV21-1, the J gene TRBJ2-1; TRBD1, as called in the table, went unchecked against the DNA. TRBV21-1 is termed a pseudogene. The CDR3 consists of 16 residues. Written as DNA, the CDR3 is TGTGCCAGCAGCAAATCGGGCAGGGCCCTTGAGGATGAGCAGTTCTTC. Translating it yields CASSKSGRALEDEQFF.

On this clone: Other DNA sequences in the same sample also yield this CDR3. The rearrangement joins TRBV27 to TRBJ2-1; 10 bases agree with TRBD2. The CDR3 has 16 amino acids. With 1 base clipped from V and 7 bases from J, the junction kept 7 bases outside the gene matches. Germline V CDR1 and CDR2: MNHEY, SMNVEV (reference sequence). This CDR3 is CASSLFLAGESNEQFF. Written as DNA, the CDR3 is TGTGCCAGCAGTTTATTTCTAGCGGGGGAGTCTAATGAGCAGTTCTTC.

The chain links TRBV2 to TRBJ1-2, with a weak D call TRBD1 (6 bases). Germline CDR1 is SNHLY and CDR2 is FYNNEI. Trimming pared 8 bases from V and 7 bases from J, leaving 17 bases between. The CDR3 length is 13 residues. This chain's CDR3 is CASRGGADSGYTF. The CDR3 nucleotides are TGTGCCAGCCGGGGGGGGGCGGATTCTGGCTACACCTTC.

The chain has TRBV5-1 and TRBJ2-1, with D uncertain. V lost 4 bases to trimming and J lost 9 bases, with 14 bases between them. CDR1 and CDR2 from the germline V gene are SGHRS and YFSETQ. This CDR3 has 13 amino acids. CDR3 protein: CASSPLGGGEQFF. The CDR3 region has the DNA TGCGCCAGCAGCCCCCTGGGTGGCGGTGAGCAGTTCTTC. Full variable domain (outside the CDR3, taken from reference TRBV5-1 and TRBJ2-1): KAGVTQTPRYLIKTRGQQVTLSCSPISGHRSVSWYQQTPGQGLQFLFEYFSETQRNKGNFPGRFSGRQFSNSRSEMNVSTLELGDSALYLCASSPLGGGEQFFGPGTRLTVL.

The rearrangement joins TRBV2 to TRBJ2-7; D is uncertain. The V end was cut by 3 bases, the J end by 1 base, with 7 bases between. This CDR3 is built from 13 residues. The germline CDR1 and CDR2 sequences are SNHLY and FYNNEI. As DNA, the CDR3 is TGTGCCAGCAGTGACTACCCGTCCTACGAGCAGTACTTC. Its translation: CASSDYPSYEQYF.

J is TRBJ2-5 and V is TRBV6-1, with D tentatively TRBD1 (6 bases). The J call could be wrong; TRBJ2-7 is a better fit for the DNA end. Germline V gives CDR1 MNHNS, CDR2 SASEGT. The CDR3 contains 16 residues. The CDR3 nucleotides are TGTGCCAGCAGTGAATATTTGGCAGAGGGACACTACGAGCAGTACTTC. It encodes CASSEYLAEGHYEQYF.

The chain combines TRBV19 with TRBJ1-5; 8 bases are shared with TRBD1. The CDR3 contains 15 residues. Germline CDR1 LNHDA, CDR2 SQIVND (reference sequence). The junction had 9 bases not matched to a gene; V was cut back by 5 bases and J by 6 bases. CDR3: CASSFDRGYGQPQHF. The CDR3, as DNA: TGTGCCAGTAGTTTTGACAGGGGATATGGTCAGCCCCAGCATTTT.

About this clone: At one boundary the junction diverges from the germline segment, which might be a read error. The chain carries TRBV29-1 and TRBJ2-1, with D possibly matching TRBD1 (6 bases). Germline V lookup: CDR1 SQVTM, CDR2 ANQGSEA. The CDR3 consists of 14 residues. CDR3 bases: TGCAGCGTTGACCCTAGGGGGTTCTCTAATGAACAGTTCTTC. Amino acid sequence: CSVDPRGFSNEQFF.

V and J are TRBV2 and TRBJ2-7, with TRBD1 matching 8 bases. This CDR3 region has 14 residues. Germline V gene lookup returns CDR1 SNHLY and CDR2 FYNNEI. Trimming cost V 3 bases and J 6 bases; bases outside gene matches: 7. The CDR3 DNA reads as TGTGCCAGCAGTGAGTTCAGGGGGCCGGGCGAGCAGTACGTC. Translating gives CASSEFRGPGEQYV.

The chain uses TRBV10-3 and TRBJ2-5, with 8 nucleotides matching TRBD1. The tail of the sequence fits TRBJ2-7 better, so the J call may be wrong. In germline, CDR1 is ENHRY, CDR2 SYGVKD. The CDR3 is 14 residues long. The CDR3 protein is CAIRAGGESYEQYF. CDR3 in DNA: TGTGCCATCAGGGCAGGGGGCGAATCCTACGAGCAGTACTTC.

This rearrangement joins TRBV21-1 to TRBJ1-5; TRBD1, the table's D call, lacks a check against the DNA. TRBV21-1 is recorded as a pseudogene. The CDR3 is 14 amino acids. This chain's CDR3 is CASSKDRVNQPQHF. The DNA of the CDR3 is TGTGCCAGCAGCAAGGACAGGGTGAACCAGCCCCAGCATTTT.

The chain recombines TRBV11-2 with TRBJ2-1; TRBD2 matches 8 bases. The CDR3 totals 16 residues. Germline V gene lookup returns CDR1 SGHAT and CDR2 FQNNGV. V lost 2 bases and J lost 2; bases outside the gene matches: 5. The CDR3 reads CASSLRSGGTYNEQFF. For the CDR3, the DNA is TGTGCCAGCAGCTTACGGAGCGGGGGAACCTACAATGAGCAGTTCTTC.

This chain's CDR3 is CASSAGLLNIQYF. DNA of the CDR3: TGTGCCAGCAGTGCGGGACTTCTAAACATTCAGTACTTC. This sequence joins TRBV6-5 and TRBJ2-4; D perhaps matches TRBD2 (6 bases). V was clipped by 5 bases and J by 6 bases, with 11 bases between them. CDR1 and CDR2 (germline): MNHEY, SVGAGI. This CDR3 comprises 13 residues.

This clone has a single count. The V call is TRBV10-3, the J call TRBJ2-5, with TRBD2 matching over 13 bases. This CDR3 region has 17 residues. The V and J ends lost 3 bases and 7 bases, in that order; junction bases with no gene match: 11. Germline loops: CDR1 ENHRY, CDR2 SYGVKD. CDR3 region: CAISEGTSGVGSGTQYF. The CDR3 DNA follows: TGTGCCATCAGTGAAGGGACTAGCGGGGTCGGTTCTGGGACCCAGTACTTC.

Worth noting for this clone: At one of its ends the junction is not consistent with the germline gene, which may arise from a read error. V gene TRBV11-2 combines with J gene TRBJ1-5; TRBD1 agrees at 7 bases. There are 15 residues in the CDR3. Germline V gene sequence: CDR1 SGHAT, CDR2 FQNNGV. The CDR3 reads CAGSPMTGPNQPQHF. The CDR3 nucleotides read TGTGCCGGCAGCCCCATGACAGGGCCCAATCAGCCCCAGCATTTT. The whole variable domain, filled in from reference TRBV11-2 and TRBJ1-5, reads EAGVAQSPRYKIIEKRQSVAFWCNPISGHATLYWYQQILGQGPKLLIQFQNNGVVDDSQLPKDRFSAERLKGVDSTLKIQPAKLEDSAVYLCAGSPMTGPNQPQHFGDGTRLSIL.

CDR3 DNA: TGTGCCAGCTCATCCACTTTAGAAGCTTTCTTT. Translation: CASSSTLEAFF. V is TRBV18 and J is TRBJ1-1, with D uncertain. The CDR3 is made up of 11 amino acids. V lost 5 bases and J 8 bases, leaving 9 bases between the germline ends. Looked up from germline, CDR1 is KGHSH and CDR2 is LQKENI.

The chain uses TRBV29-1 and TRBJ1-2; TRBD1 might be the D (5 bases). The CDR3 spans 13 residues. CDR1 is SQVTM, CDR2 ANQGSEA, per germline. V lost 6 bases and J lost 4, with 15 bases in between. CDR3 in amino acids: CSVYQGGGYGYTF. As DNA, the CDR3 is TGCAGCGTATACCAGGGAGGCGGCTATGGCTACACCTTC.

This chain uses TRBV6-4 with TRBJ2-7; 10 bases match TRBD2. The CDR3 sequence is 18 residues long. Germline-derived CDR1 and CDR2 are MRHNA and SNTAGT. J lost 6 bases, V lost 2 bases, and 16 bases had no gene match. The CDR3 sequence: CASSDRYPQRGGLSEQYV. CDR3 sequence (DNA): TGTGCCAGCAGTGACCGGTACCCCCAGCGGGGGGGGTTAAGCGAGCAGTACGTC.

CDR3 amino acids: CASSLSGTEETQYF. The CDR3 DNA sequence: TGCGCCAGCAGCCTATCCGGGACAGAAGAGACCCAGTACTTC. The chain joins TRBV5-1 to TRBJ2-5, with 7 nucleotides matching TRBD1. Germline V gives CDR1 SGHRS, CDR2 YFSETQ. The CDR3 runs 14 residues. J lost 3 bases, V lost 4 bases, and 6 bases had no gene match. The full variable domain, rest sourced from reference TRBV5-1 and TRBJ2-5, is KAGVTQTPRYLIKTRGQQVTLSCSPISGHRSVSWYQQTPGQGLQFLFEYFSETQRNKGNFPGRFSGRQFSNSRSEMNVSTLELGDSALYLCASSLSGTEETQYFGPGTRLLVL.

The rearrangement uses TRBV11-3 and TRBJ2-5; possible D gene TRBD1, 7 bases. The CDR3 loop spans 15 amino acids. The germline V gene has CDR1 SGHNT and CDR2 YENEEA. Trimming removed 1 base at V and 2 bases at J, with 11 bases between. The CDR3 region has the DNA TGTGCCAGCAGCTTAGGACAGGGAGGTCAAGAGACCCAGTACTTC. Translation gives CASSLGQGGQETQYF.

The gene calls are TRBV4-3 and TRBJ1-5; the D gene is possibly TRBD1 (5 bases). Trimming stripped 1 base from V and 2 bases from J, with 9 bases between. From germline, CDR1 is LGHNA and CDR2 YSLEER. This CDR3 is built from 15 residues. CDR3 DNA: TGCGCCAGCAGCCAAGCCTGGGGGGGCAATCAGCCCCAGCATTTT. Its protein is CASSQAWGGNQPQHF.

The chain recombines TRBV30 with TRBJ2-2; D is unresolved. The V end was cut by 4 bases, the J end by 5 bases, with 5 bases between. There are 11 residues in the CDR3. CDR1 and CDR2 (germline): GTSNPN, SVGIG (reference sequence). In nucleotides, the CDR3 is TGTGCCTGGACCCGGACCGGGGAGCTGTTTTTT. The encoded protein is CAWTRTGELFF. The entire variable domain, with the rest obtained from reference TRBV30 and TRBJ2-2, is as follows: SQTIHQWPATLVQPVGSPLSLECTVEGTSNPNLYWYRQAAGRGLQLLFYSVGIGQISSEVPQNLSASRPQDRQFILSSKKLLLSDSGFYLCAWTRTGELFFGEGSRLTVL.

Here the CDR3 DNA reads TGTGCCGGTAAAAATCAGGGGAGCAGATACACTGAAGCTTTCTTT. This codes for CAGKNQGSRYTEAFF. J is TRBJ1-1 and V is TRBV5-4, with D perhaps matching TRBD1 (6 bases). V was trimmed by 10 bases and J by 3 bases, leaving 22 bases between them. CDR3 length: 15 amino acids. Germline V gives CDR1 SGHNT, CDR2 YYREEE (reference sequence). Complete variable domain (other parts from reference TRBV5-4 and TRBJ1-1): ETGVTQSPTHLIKTRGQQVTLRCSSQSGHNTVSWYQQALGQGPQFIFQYYREEENGRGNFPPRFSGLQFPNYSSELNVNALELDDSALYLCAGKNQGSRYTEAFFGQGTRLTVV.

This chain connects TRBV9 to TRBJ2-3; maybe TRBD2 (6 bases). Trimming took off 8 bases at V and 0 bases at J, with 10 bases between the two ends. Germline V lookup: CDR1 SGDLS, CDR2 YYNGEE. The CDR3 runs 13 residues. The CDR3 DNA is TGTGCCAGTATGGCGGGGAGCACAGATACGCAGTATTTT. Its translation is CASMAGSTDTQYF. Drawing the rest from reference TRBV9 and TRBJ2-3, the complete variable domain is DSGVTQTPKHLITATGQRVTLRCSPRSGDLSVYWYQQSLDQGLQFLIQYYNGEERAKGNILERFSAQQFPDLHSELNLSSLELGDSALYFCASMAGSTDTQYFGPGTRLTVL.